This passage covers 29 T cell receptor beta chains from one sample sequenced in a study of Graves' ophthalmopathy and Graves' hyperthyroidism. The TCR beta CDR3 regions underwent amplification from RNA transcripts. First-round RT-PCR with HTBI primers preceded a second-round multiplex PCR. Via MiXCR, TCRdb re-called the multiplex PCR reads, giving one row per CDR3 protein. The table has hundreds of thousands of distinct CDR3 sequences, about 24% seen once. Source material: peripheral blood. The receptor set was obtained from a woman younger than 30 with stable Graves' hyperthyroidism. Some clones in this sample may be carry-over from other donors' samples.

The sample holds many counts of this clonotype. This chain connects TRBV27 to TRBJ2-5; D is uncertain. The germline CDR1 and CDR2 sequences are MNHEY and SMNVEV (reference sequence). The V end was cut by 2 bases, the J end by 1 base, with 8 bases between. The CDR3 covers 14 residues. As DNA, the CDR3 is TGTGCCAGCAGTTTAGTTAACGGCCAAGAGACCCAGTACTTC. Translation: CASSLVNGQETQYF.

The gene calls are TRBV11-2 and TRBJ1-2, with 7 bases matching TRBD1. With V trimmed by 5 bases and J by 0 bases, 9 bases remained unmatched. Germline V gene data show CDR1 as SGHAT and CDR2 as FQNNGV. The CDR3 loop spans 16 amino acids. CDR3 DNA: TGTGCCAGCAGCCCGGTTTTGGGACAGACTAACTATGGCTACACCTTC. Translation: CASSPVLGQTNYGYTF.

A note on this clonotype: Being one base from a much bigger clone, this may be a read error. This chain joins TRBV27 and TRBJ2-4; D remains ambiguous. Trimming pared 6 bases from V and 15 bases from J, leaving 21 bases between. The V gene's germline CDR1 is MNHEY and CDR2 SMNVEV (reference sequence). The CDR3 runs to 13 residues. CDR3 loop: CASSVARFFTRYF. DNA for the CDR3: TGTGCCAGCAGCGTTGCTAGGTTTTTCACTCGGTACTTC.

This clonotype came up many times. The V gene is TRBV28, the J gene TRBJ1-2, with unresolved D. The CDR3 length is 13 residues. Trimming removed 2 bases from V and 4 bases from J, with 8 bases in between. Per germline, CDR1 MDHEN and CDR2 SYDVKM. The CDR3 here is CASSLEWGYGYTF. CDR3 in DNA: TGTGCCAGCAGTTTAGAATGGGGCTATGGCTACACCTTC.

As for this clonotype: This may be a read error, as it is one base from a much larger clone. The V gene is TRBV10-3, the J gene TRBJ2-7, with 12 positions matching TRBD1. This CDR3 is built from 15 residues. Germline V gene lookup returns CDR1 ENHRY and CDR2 SYGVKD. V lost 4 bases, J lost 2 bases, and 3 bases stayed unmatched. The CDR3 protein is CAISAGTGGTYEQYF. In DNA form, the CDR3 reads TGTGCCATCAGTGCCGGGACAGGGGGCACCTACGAGCAGTACTTC.

This clonotype was seen ten or more times. This chain links TRBV6-5 with TRBJ1-1, with D possibly being TRBD1 (5 bases). The CDR3 runs to 15 residues. V gave up 1 base and J gave up 1 base, with 10 bases separating them. CDR1 is MNHEY, CDR2 SVGAGI, per germline. The CDR3 spells CASSYYQGGNTEAFF. The CDR3 region has the DNA TGTGCCAGCAGTTACTACCAGGGCGGGAACACTGAAGCTTTCTTT.

The chain is built from TRBV6-2 or TRBV6-3 and TRBJ2-7, with 9 bases matching TRBD2. Germline-derived CDR1 and CDR2 are MNHEY and SVGEGT. Trimming at V came to 7 bases and at J to 7 bases, leaving 5 bases not matched to a gene. This CDR3 is 12 amino acids long. CDR3 sequence: CASKAGGREQYF. CDR3 DNA sequence: TGTGCCAGCAAAGCGGGAGGCCGTGAGCAGTACTTC.

This clonotype came up many times. The genes are TRBV6-5 and TRBJ1-5; TRBD1 is a possible D gene (5 bases). Trimming took off 4 bases at V and 4 bases at J, with 14 bases between the two ends. CDR3 size: 15 residues. Looked up from germline, CDR1 is MNHEY and CDR2 is SVGAGI. The CDR3 is CASSFQGGENQPQHF. The CDR3 DNA is TGTGCCAGCAGTTTCCAGGGAGGGGAGAATCAGCCCCAGCATTTT.

This clonotype was observed many times. CDR3 in amino acids: CASSPGTGVSPLHF. The DNA for the CDR3 is TGTGCCAGCAGCCCCGGGACAGGGGTCTCACCCCTCCACTTT. J is TRBJ1-6 and V is TRBV7-3, with 10 positions matching TRBD1. The length of the CDR3 is 14 residues. V lost 5 bases and J lost 10; bases outside the gene matches: 5. Germline loops: CDR1 SGHTA, CDR2 FQGTGA.

This clonotype was observed a few times. This chain uses TRBV12-3 or TRBV12-4 with TRBJ1-6; D gene unclear. The CDR3 is 14 amino acids. V dropped 6 bases and J dropped 8 bases, with 14 bases sitting between them. The CDR3 DNA reads TGTGCCAGCAGAGTAGGGCTAATAGATTCACCCCTCCACTTT. It codes for CASRVGLIDSPLHF.

This clonotype was detected ten times or more. The rearrangement uses TRBV19 and TRBJ1-1; D perhaps matches TRBD1 (5 bases). The CDR3 spans 14 residues. Germline loops: CDR1 LNHDA, CDR2 SQIVND (reference sequence). V lost 4 bases to trimming and J lost 2 bases, with 11 bases between them. Written as DNA, the CDR3 is TGTGCCAGTAGTACCCGGGGGGTTAACACTGAAGCTTTCTTT. Translating it yields CASSTRGVNTEAFF.

The V gene is TRBV27, the J gene TRBJ1-2; TRBD1 aligns across 9 bases. This CDR3 spans 15 amino acids. V shed 5 bases and J 7 bases; nucleotides not matched to a gene: 11. Germline values: CDR1 MNHEY, CDR2 SMNVEV (reference sequence). CDR3 residues: CASSRDRAVLFGYTF. CDR3 coding DNA: TGTGCCAGCAGTAGGGACAGGGCAGTTCTGTTTGGCTACACCTTC.

There are a few counts of this clonotype. This is likely a read error, given that the CDR3 carries no conserved phenylalanine or tryptophan at its end. The chain joins TRBV7-2 to TRBJ1-1; the D is unclear. CDR3 length: 12 residues. Germline CDR1 and CDR2: SGHTA and FQGNSA. V lost 1 base, J lost 9 bases, and 9 bases lay in between. CDR3 DNA sequence: TGTGCCAGCAGCTTAGTCGGTCGACAAGCTTTCTAT. Translating gives CASSLVGRQAFY.

This clonotype was picked up many times. The chain uses TRBV29-1 and TRBJ2-7, with a weak D call TRBD1 (5 bases). The germline gives CDR1 SQVTM, CDR2 ANQGSEA. V was cut by 8 bases and J by 1 base, with 15 bases left in between. The CDR3 is 13 amino acids. This CDR3 reads CSTRQGPSYEQYF. The CDR3 nucleotides are TGCAGCACTCGCCAGGGTCCTTCCTACGAGCAGTACTTC.

The V call is TRBV6-1, the J call TRBJ1-6, with D maybe TRBD1 (5 bases). Trimming stripped 5 bases from V and 9 bases from J, with 11 bases between. CDR3 length: 13 residues. Germline CDR1 and CDR2: MNHNS and SASEGT. CDR3 region: CASSSGWSSPLHF. The CDR3 bases are TGTGCCAGCAGTTCAGGGTGGAGTTCACCCCTCCACTTT.

This clonotype showed up many times. V usage is TRBV10-3 and J usage is TRBJ1-1, with 10 positions matching TRBD1. The CDR3 has 15 amino acids. The germline gives CDR1 ENHRY, CDR2 SYGVKD. Trimming took 3 bases from V and 2 from J; bases not matched to a gene: 3. CDR3 protein: CAISEATGGNTEAFF. As DNA, the CDR3 is TGTGCCATCAGTGAAGCGACAGGGGGCAACACTGAAGCTTTCTTT.

This clonotype was found many times. The J gene is TRBJ1-1, the V gene TRBV20-1; 8 bases are a match to TRBD1. The V gene end was trimmed by 7 bases and the J gene end by 7 bases; junction bases not matched to a gene: 11. The CDR3 loop spans 13 amino acids. CDR1 and CDR2 (germline): DFQATT, SNEGSKA (reference sequence). This CDR3 is CSGALRGPGEAFF. Written as DNA, the CDR3 is TGCAGTGGCGCACTCAGGGGGCCCGGTGAAGCTTTCTTT.

On this clonotype itself: A much larger clone is a single base away; this may be a read error. The rearrangement uses TRBV10-3 and TRBJ2-2; D is perhaps TRBD1 (5 bases). The CDR3 is 15 residues long. V was trimmed by 2 bases and J by 4 bases, leaving 11 bases between them. CDR1 and CDR2 from the germline V gene are ENHRY and SYGVKD. In DNA, the CDR3 is TGTGCCATCAGTGAGGGACAAACGAGCACCGGGGAGCTGTTTTTT. Protein sequence: CAISEGQTSTGELFF.

There are many counts of this clonotype. The J gene is TRBJ1-1, the V gene TRBV7-6, with unresolved D. Germline CDR1 SGHVS, CDR2 FNYEAQ. The germline V and J ends were trimmed by 1 base and 2 bases, with 11 bases remaining between them. The CDR3 is 15 amino acids. For the CDR3, the DNA is TGTGCCAGCAGCTTAGAGGCTGTGGGAAACACTGAAGCTTTCTTT. It is translated as CASSLEAVGNTEAFF.

The J gene is TRBJ2-7, the V gene TRBV9, with a weak D call TRBD1 (6 bases). This CDR3 has 13 amino acids. V lost 2 bases, J lost 6 bases, and 12 bases lay in between. CDR1 is SGDLS and CDR2 is YYNGEE in the germline V gene. CDR3 DNA sequence: TGTGCCAGCAGCGTTACAGGGCTCGGCGAGCAGTACTTC. Amino acid sequence: CASSVTGLGEQYF.

Regarding this clonotype: A much larger clonotype is one base distant, so this may be a read error. The chain links TRBV14 to TRBJ2-7; a weak D match, TRBD1 (6 bases). V was trimmed by 4 bases and J by 4 bases, leaving 14 bases between them. Germline V lookup: CDR1 SGHDN, CDR2 FVKESK. This CDR3 comprises 14 residues. The DNA for the CDR3 is TGTGCCAGCAGCCCTTGGGACATGGGGTACGAGCAGTACTTC. Protein product: CASSPWDMGYEQYF. Combining the CDR3 with reference TRBV14 and TRBJ2-7 gives the whole variable domain EAGVTQFPSHSVIEKGQTVTLRCDPISGHDNLYWYRRVMGKEIKFLLHFVKESKQDESGMPNNRFLAERTGGTYSTLKVQPAELEDSGVYFCASSPWDMGYEQYFGPGTRLTVT.

There are many counts of this clonotype. This rearrangement joins TRBV10-3 to TRBJ1-5, with a possible D match to TRBD1 (5 bases). Germline V gene sequence: CDR1 ENHRY, CDR2 SYGVKD. Deletions cut 5 bases from V and 3 bases from J, with 8 bases between. The CDR3 totals 13 residues. The CDR3 region is CAISWDFNQPQHF. CDR3 DNA sequence: TGTGCCATCAGTTGGGACTTCAATCAGCCCCAGCATTTT.

This clonotype was picked up many times. V usage is TRBV6-2 or TRBV6-3 and J usage is TRBJ1-2, with D unresolved. Trimming took 0 bases from V and 8 from J, leaving 13 bases between them. The CDR3 consists of 14 residues. Germline V gene sequence: CDR1 MNHEY, CDR2 SVGEGT. The CDR3 reads CASSYSGKSSGYTF. In DNA form, the CDR3 reads TGTGCCAGCAGTTACTCGGGGAAATCGTCCGGCTACACCTTC.

This clonotype was seen many times. The chain joins TRBV2 to TRBJ1-6; D is ambiguous. V was clipped by 4 bases and J by 6 bases, with 10 bases between them. The CDR3 extends over 14 amino acids. In germline, CDR1 is SNHLY, CDR2 FYNNEI. The CDR3 spells CASSVTAANSPLHF. The CDR3, as DNA: TGTGCCAGCAGTGTGACGGCAGCTAATTCACCCCTCCACTTT.

Turning to this clonotype: With a much larger clone just one base away, this may be a read error. This chain joins TRBV6-5 and TRBJ2-7, with 7 positions matching TRBD1. The CDR3 is made up of 14 amino acids. With V trimmed by 3 bases and J by 4 bases, 6 bases remained unmatched. Germline V lookup: CDR1 MNHEY, CDR2 SVGAGI. CDR3 coding DNA: TGTGCCAGCAGTTATAACAGGGGAGAGTACGAGCAGTACGTC. Amino acids: CASSYNRGEYEQYV.

This clonotype appeared many times. The chain uses TRBV7-9 and TRBJ1-1; D not certain. V shed 1 base and J shed 4 bases, with 7 bases lying between them. CDR3 size: 13 residues. Germline CDR1 SEHNR, CDR2 FQNEAQ (reference sequence). CDR3 nucleotides: TGTGCCAGCAGCTTAGAAATAGTCACTGAAGCTTTCTTT. It encodes CASSLEIVTEAFF.

The sample holds many counts of this clonotype. The CDR3 nucleotides are TGTGCCAGCAGTTTTCAGGGCCAAAATCAGCCCCAGCATTTT. This encodes CASSFQGQNQPQHF. The chain uses TRBV27 and TRBJ1-5; D is perhaps TRBD1 (5 bases). V was trimmed by 3 bases and J by 4 bases, leaving 10 bases between them. Germline V gene sequence: CDR1 MNHEY, CDR2 SMNVEV (reference sequence). CDR3 size: 14 residues.

The sample holds many counts of this clonotype. The CDR3 loop is CASSRSLGEQYF. CDR3 nucleotides: TGTGCCAGCAGTAGGTCCCTAGGGGAGCAGTACTTC. The chain carries TRBV28 and TRBJ2-7, with no clear D. V dropped 5 bases and J dropped 7 bases, with 12 bases sitting between them. CDR3 length: 12 residues. Germline V CDR1 and CDR2: MDHEN, SYDVKM.

This clonotype was observed at least ten times. V gene TRBV27 combines with J gene TRBJ2-7; D is possibly TRBD2 (6 bases). V dropped 5 bases and J dropped 6 bases, with 11 bases sitting between them. The CDR3 has 12 amino acids. Looked up from germline, CDR1 is MNHEY and CDR2 is SMNVEV (reference sequence). The CDR3 protein is CASSPGAGEQYF. The CDR3 bases are TGTGCCAGCAGTCCCGGAGCGGGCGAGCAGTACTTC.